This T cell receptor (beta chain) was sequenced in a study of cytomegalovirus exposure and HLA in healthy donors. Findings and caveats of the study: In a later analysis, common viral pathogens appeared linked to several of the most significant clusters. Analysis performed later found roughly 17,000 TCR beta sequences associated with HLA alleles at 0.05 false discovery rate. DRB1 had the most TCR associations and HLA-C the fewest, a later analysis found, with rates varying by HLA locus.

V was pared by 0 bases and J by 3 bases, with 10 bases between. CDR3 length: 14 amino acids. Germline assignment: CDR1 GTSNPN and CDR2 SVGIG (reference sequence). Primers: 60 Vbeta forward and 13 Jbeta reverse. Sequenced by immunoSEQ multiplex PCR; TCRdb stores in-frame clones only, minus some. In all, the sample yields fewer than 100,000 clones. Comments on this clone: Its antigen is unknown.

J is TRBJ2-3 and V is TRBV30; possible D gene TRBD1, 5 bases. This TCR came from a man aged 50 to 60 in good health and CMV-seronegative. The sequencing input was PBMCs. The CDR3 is CAWSVTGLTDTQYF. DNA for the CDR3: TGTGCCTGGAGTGTTACAGGTTTGACAGATACGCAGTATTTT.